A selection of T cell receptor beta chains follows, all from one sample in a study of radiotherapy plus CTLA-4 blockade in lung cancer. TCRdb's copy holds only in-frame clones and misses some; the assay was immunoSEQ multiplex PCR. The repertoire holds about 36,000 clones, with 72% as singletons. The source material was peripheral blood, sampled from a patient treated with radiotherapy plus ipilimumab. These receptors came from a human donor with non-small cell lung cancer who had stable disease on radiotherapy plus ipilimumab. CDR3s include the opening cysteine and the closing phenylalanine or tryptophan. D genes are given only for firm matches. Not every row has a clone size; where given, it reads once, few, many or a size class.

cdr3_nt cdr3_aa cdr3_length clone_size j_call v_call d_call
TGTGCCAGCAGGTCATATGGAGGGGATGGCTACACCTTC CASRSYGGDGYTF 13 . TRBJ1-2 TRBV11-2 .
TGTGCCAGCTCACTGACTAGCGGGGTAACAGATACGCAGTATTTT CASSLTSGVTDTQYF 15 . TRBJ2-3 TRBV18 TRBD2
TGTGCCAGCAGCTTTTATTTGTCCAGCTCTGGAAACACCATATATTTT CASSFYLSSSGNTIYF 16 . TRBJ1-3 TRBV7-2 .
TGCGCCAGCAGCCAAGACCCGGGACTAGCGGGGGGGCTTGGGATCTTGGAGACCCAGTACTTC CASSQDPGLAGGLGILETQYF 21 few TRBJ2-5 TRBV4-1 TRBD2
TGTGCCAGCAGTCGCGACTGGAACTCCTACGAGCAGTACTTC CASSRDWNSYEQYF 14 . TRBJ2-7 TRBV2 .
TGTGCCACCAGCAGAGGGGACTTATACCAAGAGACCCAGTACTTC CATSRGDLYQETQYF 15 . TRBJ2-5 TRBV15 .
TGTGCCAGCAGCTTAGATTCCTCCCGTGTCCCGGGTACGGGCTACACCTTC CASSLDSSRVPGTGYTF 17 . TRBJ1-2 TRBV7-2 .
TGTGCCAGCAGCTTGGAGACAGTCGGGGGCGAGCAGTACTTC CASSLETVGGEQYF 14 . TRBJ2-7 TRBV7-9 .
TGCGCCAGCAGCTTGGCCGACAGGGCTCTCAATGAGCAGTTCTTC CASSLADRALNEQFF 15 few TRBJ2-1 TRBV5-1 TRBD1
TGTGCCAGCACAAAGACAGGGTACTACGAGCAGTACTTC CASTKTGYYEQYF 13 . TRBJ2-7 TRBV28 TRBD1
TGTGCCAGCAGCTTAGCCTCCGGACTAGCGGCCTACGAGCAGTACTTC CASSLASGLAAYEQYF 16 . TRBJ2-7 TRBV7-8 TRBD2
TGTGCCAGCAGCTCCCGGCTCGCTAGCGGGGGCCACCCTGGGGCCAACGTCCTGACTTTC CASSSRLASGGHPGANVLTF 20 . TRBJ2-6 TRBV7-8 TRBD2
TGTGCCAGCAGCACGGCAGGGGGCCTAATGAACACTGAAGCTTTCTTT CASSTAGGLMNTEAFF 16 many TRBJ1-1 TRBV5-4 TRBD1
TGTGCCAGCAGCTACGGTCCGGGACTAGCGGTAGAGACCCAGTACTTC CASSYGPGLAVETQYF 16 . TRBJ2-5 TRBV7-9 TRBD2
TGTGCCAGCAGCACGACAGTACTTACCTACGAGCAGTACTTC CASSTTVLTYEQYF 14 . TRBJ2-7 TRBV9 .
TGTGCTAGTGGTTTGGTTCCCCCCCACCGCGGCACCATATATTTT CASGLVPPHRGTIYF 15 . TRBJ1-3 TRBV12-5 .
TGCGCCAGCAGCTTGGGGGACAGGGGCCATGAAAAACTGTTTTTT CASSLGDRGHEKLFF 15 . TRBJ1-4 TRBV5-1 TRBD1
TGTGCCAGCAGCTTGGGCGCGACCGATGAAGCTTTCTTT CASSLGATDEAFF 13 few TRBJ1-1 TRBV11-2 .
TGTGCCACCACCGGGGGGGTCAACAGGGGACAGGGGAACAATGAGCAGTTCTTC CATTGGVNRGQGNNEQFF 18 . TRBJ2-1 TRBV15 TRBD1
TGTGCCACCAGCAGAGATCGTTGGGGGACAGGGCAGTTCTTC CATSRDRWGTGQFF 14 few TRBJ2-1 TRBV15 TRBD1
TGTGCCAGCAGCTTCCAGGGGGCGGACACCGGGGAGCTGTTTTTT CASSFQGADTGELFF 15 . TRBJ2-2 TRBV7-6 TRBD1
TGTGCCAGCAGCTCCAGGGGCATGAAGGAGACCCAGTACTTC CASSSRGMKETQYF 14 . TRBJ2-5 TRBV13 .
TGTGCCAGCAGTCAGGGGGTTGATCAGCCCCAGCATTTT CASSQGVDQPQHF 13 . TRBJ1-5 TRBV2 TRBD1
TGTGCCAGCTCAGCCGACCCTACAGGGGCGGTAGGGAACACTGAAGCTTTCTTT CASSADPTGAVGNTEAFF 18 . TRBJ1-1 TRBV18 TRBD1
TGTGCCAGCAGCGGAGTGGGTAACACTGAAGCTTTCTTT CASSGVGNTEAFF 13 once TRBJ1-1 TRBV7-9 .
TGTGCCAGTAGTGGGCGTCTTCGGGGGAGTAGGGATGGCTACACCTTC CASSGRLRGSRDGYTF 16 once TRBJ1-2 TRBV19 .
TGCAGTGCTAGTCAGTCGAATGAGCAGTTCTTC CSASQSNEQFF 11 . TRBJ2-1 TRBV20-1 .
TGCGCCAGCAGCCCCCAAGGGGGCCTTAATGAAAAACTGTTTTTT CASSPQGGLNEKLFF 15 . TRBJ1-4 TRBV5-1 TRBD1
TGTGCCAGCAGCTTAGCGGGACAGTATGGCTACACCTTC CASSLAGQYGYTF 13 . TRBJ1-2 TRBV11-3 TRBD1
TGTGCCAGCAGCCCCGACAGGCCAGGGGCCAACGTCCTGACTTTC CASSPDRPGANVLTF 15 . TRBJ2-6 TRBV5-8 .
TGTGCCAGCAGTGTAAGAAACAGGGGGGATCAGCCCCAGCATTTT CASSVRNRGDQPQHF 15 . TRBJ1-5 TRBV2 TRBD1
TGTGCCAGCAGCTTGGCCCCGACAGGGCAAGAGACCCAGTACTTC CASSLAPTGQETQYF 15 . TRBJ2-5 TRBV5-4 TRBD1
TGTGCCAGCAGCAAAGGGCCATCAGGAGCCAAAAACATTCAGTACTTC CASSKGPSGAKNIQYF 16 few TRBJ2-4 TRBV21-1 .
TGTGCCAGCATCCCGGACGGAGGCACTGAAGCTTTCTTT CASIPDGGTEAFF 13 . TRBJ1-1 TRBV2 .
TGTGCCACCAGCAGAGATAAGACGACATCCCTACCCCGGGGCTACACCTTC CATSRDKTTSLPRGYTF 17 once TRBJ1-2 TRBV15 .
TGTGCCAGCAGGGTGAGCGACTATGGCTACACCTTC CASRVSDYGYTF 12 . TRBJ1-2 TRBV19 .